The T cell receptor (beta chain) described here comes from a study of patients and donors after allogeneic stem cell transplantation. One entry per CDR3 protein, called by TCRdb with MiXCR from the RT-PCR reads. The profile shows approximately 200,000 distinct CDR3 sequences, 40% to 45% of them singletons. The sample was blood, either unsorted or a sorted T cell fraction (not recorded which). The TCR originated in a human donor who was either an allogeneic HSCT recipient or a stem cell or donor lymphocyte infusion donor (not recorded which). It is not recorded whose cells these are; they may come from a transplant donor.

DNA for the CDR3: TGTGCCAGCAGTTCCGGGACTAGTCACTACGAGCAGTACTTC. Amino acids: CASSSGTSHYEQYF. The V gene is TRBV27, the J gene TRBJ2-7; 8 nucleotides align to TRBD2. The length of the CDR3 is 14 residues. J gave up 3 bases and V 4 bases, and 5 bases lay outside the gene matches. CDR1 and CDR2 (germline): MNHEY, SMNVEV (reference sequence).